A single sample is the source of the 32 T cell receptor beta chains below, sequenced in a study of T-cell memory formation after mild COVID-19 (dated by TCRdb to the early 2020s). The method was 5' RACE. Sequencing was carried out with an Illumina NovaSeq 6000. In-frame beta chains were kept once TCRdb had trimmed the public reads at Q25 with fastp and called clones with MiXCR. Identical CDR3 proteins give one entry, which carries the most common genes and DNA. The sample data list 400,000 to 550,000 distinct CDR3 sequences, and about 23% of these were observed just once. The ten biggest clones cover approximately 12% of the sample. The material sequenced was PBMCs or a T cell subset sorted from them (not recorded which). The receptors stem from an adult woman who had mild COVID-19 (a few samples of this study predate the infection). The sample titles of this study are shuffled in the database, so cell type and time point are left out; the donor was told from shared clones.

The chain couples TRBV4-2 to TRBJ2-3, with 10 bases aligning to TRBD2. Germline CDR1 reads LGHNA; CDR2 reads YNFKEQ. There are 18 residues in the CDR3. Trimming took 1 base from V and 0 from J; bases not matched to a gene: 7. The CDR3 sequence is CASSQVSGGDSSTDTQYF. CDR3 sequence (DNA): TGTGCCAGCAGCCAAGTGAGCGGGGGGGACTCTAGCACAGATACGCAGTATTTT.

V and J are TRBV18 and TRBJ1-4; D gene unclear. The germline V gene encodes CDR1 KGHSH and CDR2 LQKENI. The CDR3 consists of 12 residues. Trimming left V 5 bases short and J 12 bases short, with 13 bases between. The CDR3 DNA is TGTGCCAGCTCATCGAGAGGGCTGGAACTGTTTTTT. Protein product: CASSSRGLELFF. Full variable domain (rest looked up from reference TRBV18 and TRBJ1-4): NAGVMQNPRHLVRRRGQEARLRCSPMKGHSHVYWYRQLPEEGLKFMVYLQKENIIDESGMPKERFSAEFPKEGPSILRIQQVVRGDSAAYFCASSSRGLELFFGSGTQLSVL.

The chain combines TRBV12-3 or TRBV12-4 with TRBJ1-4, with D perhaps matching TRBD1 (6 bases). The ends were cut back, 5 bases at V and 7 bases at J, with 14 bases in the middle. The CDR3 runs 14 residues. CDR3: CASSSRGPGEKLFF. The CDR3, as DNA: TGTGCCAGCAGTAGCAGGGGCCCGGGTGAAAAACTGTTTTTT.

This chain joins TRBV6-5 and TRBJ2-2; D possibly corresponds to TRBD2 (5 bases). This CDR3 is 16 amino acids long. Germline V gene data show CDR1 as MNHEY and CDR2 as SVGAGI. Trimming removed 5 bases from V and 3 bases from J, with 16 bases in between. The CDR3 DNA reads TGTGCCAGCAGTAGCCAGTCGGGGTTCTACACCGGGGAGCTGTTTTTT. Translating gives CASSSQSGFYTGELFF.

This clonotype has a count of ten or more. CDR3 sequence: CASSFLTDTQYF. The CDR3 coding sequence is TGTGCCAGCAGTTTCCTCACAGATACGCAGTATTTT. This chain links TRBV12-3 or TRBV12-4 with TRBJ2-3; D gene unclear. V lost 3 bases and J lost 2, with 3 bases in between. This CDR3 is 12 amino acids long.

The chain uses TRBV6-1 and TRBJ2-1, with D tentatively TRBD2 (5 bases). Germline CDR1 is MNHNS and CDR2 is SASEGT. The V and J ends lost 3 bases and 2 bases respectively, with 11 bases between them. CDR3 length: 15 residues. The CDR3 region has the DNA TGTGCCAGCAGTGACCCCTTCGGGGCCTACAATGAGCAGTTCTTC. Translated: CASSDPFGAYNEQFF.

Written as DNA, the CDR3 is TGTGCCACCAGTGACTCGGGGCTTTATGGCTACACCTTC. Protein: CATSDSGLYGYTF. This chain uses TRBV24-1 with TRBJ1-2, with a weak D call TRBD1 (5 bases). CDR3 length: 13 amino acids. Trimming stripped 4 bases from V and 5 bases from J, with 10 bases between. In germline, CDR1 is KGHDR, CDR2 SFDVKD.

This clonotype has only a few counts. The CDR3 sequence is CASSSYGPNEQYF. In DNA, the CDR3 is TGTGCCAGCAGCTCCTATGGACCGAACGAGCAGTACTTC. The J gene is TRBJ2-7, the V gene TRBV7-2; D remains unclear. This CDR3 region has 13 residues. Trimming cost V 4 bases and J 5 bases, with 12 bases left between them. Germline V gene sequence: CDR1 SGHTA, CDR2 FQGNSA. The whole variable domain, filled in from reference TRBV7-2 and TRBJ2-7, reads GAGVSQSPSNKVTEKGKDVELRCDPISGHTALYWYRQSLGQGLEFLIYFQGNSAPDKSGLPSDRFSAERTGGSVSTLTIQRTQQEDSAVYLCASSSYGPNEQYFGPGTRLTVT.

This sequence joins TRBV20-1 and TRBJ1-1; no firm D call. The CDR3 runs 13 residues. Germline assignment: CDR1 DFQATT and CDR2 SNEGSKA (reference sequence). The V gene lost 3 bases and the J gene lost 3 bases, with 11 bases spanning the gap. CDR3 nucleotide sequence: TGCAGTGCTAGTCCCGGATCTGACACTGAAGCTTTCTTT. It is translated as CSASPGSDTEAFF.

The chain uses TRBV7-9 and TRBJ1-1; D is unresolved. The germline gives CDR1 SEHNR, CDR2 FQNEAQ (reference sequence). Trimming took 3 bases from V and 0 from J, leaving 11 bases between them. The CDR3 runs 15 residues. This CDR3 reads CASSFMGRMNTEAFF. CDR3 nucleotide sequence: TGTGCCAGCAGCTTTATGGGGAGAATGAACACTGAAGCTTTCTTT.

This clonotype has a single count. J is TRBJ2-1 and V is TRBV11-2; D is possibly TRBD2 (5 bases). V lost 1 base to trimming and J lost 2 bases, with 15 bases between them. This CDR3 comprises 17 residues. Germline V gene lookup returns CDR1 SGHAT and CDR2 FQNNGV. CDR3 sequence: CASSLGTYWETYNEQFF. CDR3 nucleotides: TGTGCCAGCAGCTTAGGTACCTACTGGGAGACCTACAATGAGCAGTTCTTC.

This clonotype showed up just a few times. The chain has TRBV7-8 and TRBJ1-1; TRBD1 matches at 9 bases. Germline lookup yields CDR1 SGHVS and CDR2 FQNEAQ. This CDR3 contains 15 residues. Losses at the gene ends were 2 bases for V and 6 bases for J; bases not matched to a gene: 7. CDR3 sequence (DNA): TGTGCCAGCAGCTTATGGGGACAGGGTCTCGCTGAAGCTTTCTTT. Translating it yields CASSLWGQGLAEAFF.

This clonotype was counted between two and nine times. This sequence joins TRBV27 and TRBJ2-1; D remains ambiguous. Per germline, CDR1 MNHEY and CDR2 SMNVEV (reference sequence). Deletions cut 9 bases from V and 0 bases from J, with 9 bases between. The CDR3 has 13 residues. The CDR3 nucleotides are TGTGCCAGTGGCTTGAGCTCCTACAATGAGCAGTTCTTC. It codes for CASGLSSYNEQFF.

The table lists this clonotype with many counts. The J gene is TRBJ2-3, the V gene TRBV20-1; D is unresolved. The V gene lost 5 bases and the J gene lost 2 bases, with 11 bases spanning the gap. The germline V gene encodes CDR1 DFQATT and CDR2 SNEGSKA (reference sequence). This CDR3 comprises 13 residues. This chain's CDR3 is CSAPALPTDTQYF. CDR3 sequence (DNA): TGCAGTGCTCCGGCTCTACCCACAGATACGCAGTATTTT.

The chain uses TRBV6-2 or TRBV6-3 and TRBJ2-2, with 8 bases identical to TRBD2. Germline CDR1 reads MNHEY; CDR2 reads SVGEGT. With 8 bases clipped from V and 4 bases from J, the junction kept 12 bases outside the gene matches. The CDR3 loop spans 16 amino acids. In DNA form, the CDR3 reads TGTGCCAGCGGCTCTAGACGGGGGGGCTTCACCGGGGAGCTGTTTTTT. It translates to CASGSRRGGFTGELFF.

This clonotype was seen more than once but under ten times. The chain is built from TRBV7-3 and TRBJ2-2; 7 bases match TRBD2. Germline CDR1 and CDR2: SGHTA and FQGTGA. The CDR3 is made up of 17 amino acids. Trimming cost V 5 bases and J 6 bases; bases outside gene matches: 15. The CDR3, as DNA: TGTGCCAGCAGCCCAAGCGGGGTATTAATGGGTTCCGGGGAGCTGTTTTTT. Residues: CASSPSGVLMGSGELFF.

This clonotype was counted between two and nine times. The rearrangement links TRBV11-3 to TRBJ2-7; the match to TRBD2 covers 9 bases. The CDR3 is 13 amino acids. CDR1 and CDR2 (germline): SGHNT, YENEEA. J was trimmed by 0 bases and V by 7 bases; bases with no gene match: 1. Written as DNA, the CDR3 is TGTGCCAGCACAGCGGGAGGCTCCTACGAGCAGTACTTC. It translates to CASTAGGSYEQYF.

V usage is TRBV2 and J usage is TRBJ1-1, with TRBD1 matching over 8 bases. CDR1 and CDR2 from the germline V gene are SNHLY and FYNNEI. V was pared by 6 bases and J by 7 bases, with 10 bases of the junction left unmatched. This CDR3 contains 14 residues. The CDR3 sequence: CASRPGQGAVEAFF. In nucleotides, the CDR3 is TGTGCCAGCAGGCCCGGACAGGGAGCGGTTGAAGCTTTCTTT.

This clonotype is a singleton in its sample. This sequence joins TRBV20-1 and TRBJ1-1; D is perhaps TRBD1 (6 bases). The V gene's germline CDR1 is DFQATT and CDR2 SNEGSKA (reference sequence). Between the trimmed V and J ends, which lost 5 bases and 8 bases, there was a span of 12 bases. The CDR3 loop spans 11 amino acids. The CDR3 spells CSARTAVEAFF. The DNA for the CDR3 is TGCAGTGCTCGGACAGCGGTCGAAGCTTTCTTT.

The chain is built from TRBV7-8 and TRBJ1-4, with D tentatively TRBD1 (6 bases). The CDR3 covers 14 residues. Trimming left V 7 bases short and J 5 bases short, with 14 bases between. Germline loops: CDR1 SGHVS, CDR2 FQNEAQ. The CDR3 spells CASTRGGWNEKLFF. DNA for the CDR3: TGTGCCAGCACCCGGGGGGGCTGGAATGAAAAACTGTTTTTT.

This chain links TRBV20-1 with TRBJ1-1; maybe TRBD1 (6 bases). Trimming shortened V by 4 bases and J by 1 base, and 13 bases separated the two germline ends. The CDR3 is 14 amino acids. Germline CDR1 is DFQATT and CDR2 is SNEGSKA (reference sequence). The CDR3 coding sequence is TGCAGTGCTACAGCGGACAGCCAGAACACTGAAGCTTTCTTT. Its translation: CSATADSQNTEAFF.

This clonotype was detected a few times. The V call is TRBV14, the J call TRBJ2-1; the match to TRBD2 covers 7 bases. The CDR3 has 17 residues. Looked up from germline, CDR1 is SGHDN and CDR2 is FVKESK. V shed 4 bases, J shed 9 bases, and the junction held 18 bases outside the gene matches. CDR3 protein: CASSRGSSSGPFPEQFF. CDR3 nucleotide sequence: TGTGCCAGCAGCCGCGGATCCTCTAGCGGACCTTTCCCTGAGCAGTTCTTC.

V gene TRBV5-1 combines with J gene TRBJ1-2, with D unresolved. The germline gives CDR1 SGHRS, CDR2 YFSETQ. Trimming pared 2 bases from V and 6 bases from J, leaving 8 bases between. This CDR3 is 12 amino acids long. This CDR3 reads CASSFQGDGYTF. CDR3 coding DNA: TGCGCCAGCAGCTTCCAAGGAGATGGCTACACCTTC.

This clonotype was detected a few times. The chain has TRBV25-1 and TRBJ2-5; D not resolved. V was shortened by 2 bases and J by 2 bases, with 9 bases between the two germline ends. Germline CDR1 MGHDK, CDR2 SYGVNS. The CDR3 covers 14 residues. CDR3 amino acids: CASSEGSGQETQYF. In nucleotides, the CDR3 is TGTGCCAGCAGTGAAGGTAGTGGACAAGAGACCCAGTACTTC.

This chain links TRBV5-1 with TRBJ2-4, with D maybe TRBD1 (6 bases). Trimming shortened V by 4 bases and J by 2 bases, and 19 bases separated the two germline ends. The CDR3 sequence is 17 residues long. CDR1 is SGHRS, CDR2 YFSETQ, per germline. As DNA, the CDR3 is TGCGCCAGCAGCACCGCAGGGGTCGAAGGGACCAAAAACATTCAGTACTTC. It translates to CASSTAGVEGTKNIQYF.

The sample holds a few counts of this clonotype. V usage is TRBV7-6 and J usage is TRBJ2-1, with 8 nucleotides matching TRBD2. The CDR3 consists of 19 residues. V was pared by 0 bases and J by 2 bases, with 12 bases of the junction left unmatched. Germline-derived CDR1 and CDR2 are SGHVS and FNYEAQ. The CDR3 region has the DNA TGTGCCAGCAGCTTAGCCCCTGCGAGCGGGAGCTCTCCCTACAATGAGCAGTTCTTC. As protein: CASSLAPASGSSPYNEQFF.

The chain joins TRBV12-3 or TRBV12-4 to TRBJ1-5; possibly TRBD1 for D (5 bases). Trimming cost V 5 bases and J 3 bases, with 11 bases left between them. The CDR3 length is 14 residues. The CDR3 sequence is CASSANRYNQPQHF. CDR3 nucleotides: TGTGCCAGCAGTGCGAACAGGTACAATCAGCCCCAGCATTTT.

This clonotype occurred many times. This chain joins TRBV5-1 and TRBJ2-1; tentatively, D is TRBD1 (6 bases). Germline CDR1 is SGHRS and CDR2 is YFSETQ. The V end lost 3 bases, the J end lost 6 bases, and 10 bases lay between the germline ends. CDR3 length equals 13 residues. CDR3 amino acids: CASSSRGGNEQFF. DNA of the CDR3: TGCGCCAGCAGCTCCAGGGGTGGCAATGAGCAGTTCTTC.

The V call is TRBV3-1, the J call TRBJ2-2, with 7 bases identical to TRBD1. CDR3 size: 14 residues. Per germline, CDR1 LGHDT and CDR2 YNNKEL (reference sequence). Trimming cost V 9 bases and J 0 bases; bases outside gene matches: 4. CDR3 in amino acids: CASATGPNTGELFF. The CDR3 region has the DNA TGTGCCAGTGCGACAGGGCCGAACACCGGGGAGCTGTTTTTT.

This clonotype was detected a few times. This chain's CDR3 is CASREGLISYEQYF. The CDR3 coding sequence is TGTGCCAGCAGAGAGGGACTTATCTCCTACGAGCAGTACTTC. The V and J genes are TRBV12-3 or TRBV12-4 and TRBJ2-7, with TRBD2 as a possible D gene (6 bases). V dropped 6 bases and J dropped 0 bases, with 12 bases sitting between them. The CDR3 loop spans 14 amino acids.

The rearrangement uses TRBV9 and TRBJ2-1; tentatively, D is TRBD2 (8 bases). CDR1 is SGDLS and CDR2 is YYNGEE in the germline V gene. The CDR3 contains 21 residues. V lost 4 bases to trimming and J lost 3 bases, with 32 bases between them. This CDR3 reads CASSSRPRDRVAGTLYNEQFF. The CDR3 DNA reads as TGTGCCAGCAGCTCCCGCCCCCGGGACAGAGTAGCGGGAACCCTCTACAATGAGCAGTTCTTC.

This clonotype was counted at least ten times. As DNA, the CDR3 is TGCAGCGTTGCTCCACGGAACTCCTACGAGCAGTACTTC. Translated, it gives CSVAPRNSYEQYF. The rearrangement joins TRBV29-1 to TRBJ2-7; no clear D. This CDR3 is built from 13 residues. Germline CDR1 is SQVTM and CDR2 is ANQGSEA. Between the trimmed V and J ends, which lost 4 bases and 0 bases, there was a span of 10 bases.